This TCR beta chain is from a study of graft-versus-host responses after intestinal transplantation. Tissue from the graft was processed to free its intraepithelial and lamina propria lymphocytes. Using immunoSEQ multiplex PCR, the repertoire was profiled, and TCRdb retains in-frame clones only, with some absent. This repertoire shows approximately 17,000 clones, 65% to 90% found once; its top ten account for about 3.8%. With 0 bases clipped from V and 4 bases from J, the junction kept 5 bases outside the gene matches. From germline, CDR1 is KGHSH and CDR2 LQKENI. There are 16 residues in the CDR3. Here the sequenced sample was ileum tissue, taken approximately 590 days after intestinal transplantation. The source is a human patient who received an intestinal transplant, so some T cells may come from the graft donor. The rearrangement joins TRBV18 to TRBJ2-1, with 8 bases aligning to TRBD1. The CDR3 nucleotides are TGTGCCAGCTCACCACCCAGGGGGCGCGGGTACAATGAGCAGTTCTTC. Amino acid sequence: CASSPPRGRGYNEQFF.